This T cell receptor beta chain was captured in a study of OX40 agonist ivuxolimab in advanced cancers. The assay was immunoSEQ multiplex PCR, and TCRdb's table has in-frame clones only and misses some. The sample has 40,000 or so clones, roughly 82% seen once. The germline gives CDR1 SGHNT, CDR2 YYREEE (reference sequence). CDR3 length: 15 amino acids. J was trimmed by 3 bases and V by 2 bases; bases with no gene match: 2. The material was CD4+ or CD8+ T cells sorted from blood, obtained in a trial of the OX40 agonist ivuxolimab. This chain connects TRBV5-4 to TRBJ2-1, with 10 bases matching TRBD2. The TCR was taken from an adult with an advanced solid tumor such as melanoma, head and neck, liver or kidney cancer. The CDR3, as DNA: TGTGCCAGCAGCTTCCTAGCGGGGGACTACAATGAGCAGTTCTTC. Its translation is CASSFLAGDYNEQFF.